The entry below describes one T cell receptor beta chain. The target antigen is unknown. This sample is drawn from a study of T cells after yellow fever vaccination. The study's findings and limits: Faster peaking, at day 5 versus 15, marked a secondary response that was weaker. Most primary-vaccination clones recurred post-booster (under 98% CD4, around 86% CD8).

One entry per CDR3 protein results from TCRdb running MiXCR on the 5' RACE reads. This sample has 510,000 or so distinct CDR3 sequences; approximately 21% occur once, and the top ten carry 14%. Sequencing was performed on PBMCs, taken 15 days after the yellow fever booster vaccination. The receptor comes from a man younger than 40 who received the YFV17D yellow fever vaccine.

The CDR3 here is CASSLLDRDPYEQYF. The CDR3 DNA sequence: TGTGCCAGCAGCCTCTTGGACAGGGATCCCTACGAGCAGTACTTC. The chain employs TRBV12-3 or TRBV12-4 and TRBJ2-7; 8 nucleotides line up with TRBD1. V lost 6 bases and J lost 2; bases outside the gene matches: 9. The CDR3 loop spans 15 amino acids.